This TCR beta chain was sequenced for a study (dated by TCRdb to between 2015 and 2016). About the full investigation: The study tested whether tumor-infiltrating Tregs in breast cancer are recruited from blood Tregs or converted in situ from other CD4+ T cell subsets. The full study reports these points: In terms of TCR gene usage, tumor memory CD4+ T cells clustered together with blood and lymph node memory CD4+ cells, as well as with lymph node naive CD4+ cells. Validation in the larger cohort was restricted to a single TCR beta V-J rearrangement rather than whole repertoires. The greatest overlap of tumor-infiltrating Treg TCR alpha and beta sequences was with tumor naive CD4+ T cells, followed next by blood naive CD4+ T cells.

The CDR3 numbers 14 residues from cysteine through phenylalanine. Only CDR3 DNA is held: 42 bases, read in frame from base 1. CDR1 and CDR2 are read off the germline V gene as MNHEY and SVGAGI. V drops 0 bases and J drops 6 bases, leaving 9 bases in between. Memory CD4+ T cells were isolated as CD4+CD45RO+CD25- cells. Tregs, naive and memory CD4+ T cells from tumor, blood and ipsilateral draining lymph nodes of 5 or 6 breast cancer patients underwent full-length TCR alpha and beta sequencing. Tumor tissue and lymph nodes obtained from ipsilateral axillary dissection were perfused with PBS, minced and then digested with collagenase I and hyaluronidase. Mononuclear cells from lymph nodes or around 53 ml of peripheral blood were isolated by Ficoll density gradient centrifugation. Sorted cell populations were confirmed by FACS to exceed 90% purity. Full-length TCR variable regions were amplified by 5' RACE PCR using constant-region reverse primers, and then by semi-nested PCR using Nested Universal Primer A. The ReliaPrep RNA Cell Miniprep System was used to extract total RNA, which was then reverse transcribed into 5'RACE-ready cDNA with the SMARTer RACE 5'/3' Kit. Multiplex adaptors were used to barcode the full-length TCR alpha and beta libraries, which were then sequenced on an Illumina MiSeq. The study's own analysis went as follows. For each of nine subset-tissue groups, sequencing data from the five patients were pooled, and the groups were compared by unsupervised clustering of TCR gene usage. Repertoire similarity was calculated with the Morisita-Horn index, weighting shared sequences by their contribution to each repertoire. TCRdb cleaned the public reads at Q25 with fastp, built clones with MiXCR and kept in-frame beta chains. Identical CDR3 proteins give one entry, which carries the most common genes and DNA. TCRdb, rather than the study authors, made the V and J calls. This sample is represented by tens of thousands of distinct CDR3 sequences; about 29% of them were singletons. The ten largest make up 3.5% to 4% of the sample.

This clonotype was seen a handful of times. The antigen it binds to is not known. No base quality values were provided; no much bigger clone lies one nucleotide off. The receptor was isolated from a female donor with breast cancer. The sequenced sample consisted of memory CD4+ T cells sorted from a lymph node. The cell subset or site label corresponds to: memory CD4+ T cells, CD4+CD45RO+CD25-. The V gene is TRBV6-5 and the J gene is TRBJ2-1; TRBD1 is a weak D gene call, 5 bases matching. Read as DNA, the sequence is TGTGCCAGCAGTTACTCGTGGACAATCAATGAGCAGTTCTTC. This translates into CASSYSWTINEQFF.